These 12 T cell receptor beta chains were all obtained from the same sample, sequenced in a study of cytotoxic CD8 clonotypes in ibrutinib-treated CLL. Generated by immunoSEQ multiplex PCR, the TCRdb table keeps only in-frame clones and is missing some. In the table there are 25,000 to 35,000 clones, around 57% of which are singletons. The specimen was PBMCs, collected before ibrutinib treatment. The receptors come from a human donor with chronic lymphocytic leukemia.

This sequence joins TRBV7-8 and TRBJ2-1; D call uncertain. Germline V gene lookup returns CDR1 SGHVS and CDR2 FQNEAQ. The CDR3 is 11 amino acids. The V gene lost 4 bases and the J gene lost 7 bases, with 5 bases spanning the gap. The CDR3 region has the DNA TGTGCCAGCAGCTCCGCAAATGAGCAGTTCTTC. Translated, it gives CASSSANEQFF.

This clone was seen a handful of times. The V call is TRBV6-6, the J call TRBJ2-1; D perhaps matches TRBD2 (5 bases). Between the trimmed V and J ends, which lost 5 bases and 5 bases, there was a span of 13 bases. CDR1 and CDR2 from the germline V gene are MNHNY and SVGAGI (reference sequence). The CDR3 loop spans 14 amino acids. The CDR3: CASSARGADNEQFF. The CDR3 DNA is TGTGCCAGCAGTGCACGGGGAGCGGACAATGAGCAGTTCTTC.

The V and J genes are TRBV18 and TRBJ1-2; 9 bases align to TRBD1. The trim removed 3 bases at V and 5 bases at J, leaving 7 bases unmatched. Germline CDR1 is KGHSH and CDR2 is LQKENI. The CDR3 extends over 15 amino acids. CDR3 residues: CASSPSIGTGYGYTF. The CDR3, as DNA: TGTGCCAGCTCACCCTCAATCGGGACAGGGTATGGCTACACCTTC.

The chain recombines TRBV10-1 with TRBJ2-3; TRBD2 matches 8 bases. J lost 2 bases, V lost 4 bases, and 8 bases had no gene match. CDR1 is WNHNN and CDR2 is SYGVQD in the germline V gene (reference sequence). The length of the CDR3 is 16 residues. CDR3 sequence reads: CASSALAGPPTDTQYF. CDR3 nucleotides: TGCGCCAGCAGTGCCTTAGCGGGACCTCCCACAGATACGCAGTATTTT.

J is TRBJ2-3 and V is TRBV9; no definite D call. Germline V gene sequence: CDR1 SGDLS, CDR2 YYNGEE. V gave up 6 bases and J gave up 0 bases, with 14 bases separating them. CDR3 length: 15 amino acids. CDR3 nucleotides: TGTGCCAGCAACCCCGGTCTGTTTAGCACAGATACGCAGTATTTT. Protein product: CASNPGLFSTDTQYF.

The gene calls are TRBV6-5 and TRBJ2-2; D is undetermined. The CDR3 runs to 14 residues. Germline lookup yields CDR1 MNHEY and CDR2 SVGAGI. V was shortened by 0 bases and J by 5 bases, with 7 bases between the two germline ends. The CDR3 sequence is CASSYSVLTGELFF. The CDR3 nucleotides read TGTGCCAGCAGTTACTCGGTTCTTACCGGGGAGCTGTTTTTT.

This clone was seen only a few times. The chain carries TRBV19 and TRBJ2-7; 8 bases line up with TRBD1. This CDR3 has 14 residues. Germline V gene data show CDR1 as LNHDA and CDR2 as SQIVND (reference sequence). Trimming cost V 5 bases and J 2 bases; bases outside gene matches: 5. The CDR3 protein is CASSAGTGTYEQYF. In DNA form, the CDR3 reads TGTGCCAGTAGTGCGGGGACAGGAACCTACGAGCAGTACTTC.

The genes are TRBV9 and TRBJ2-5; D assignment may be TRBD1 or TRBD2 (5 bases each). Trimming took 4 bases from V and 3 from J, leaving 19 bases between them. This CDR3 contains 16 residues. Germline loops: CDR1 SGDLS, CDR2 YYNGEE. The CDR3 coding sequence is TGTGCCAGCAGCCAAGGACGAGGGAGAGGGGAAGAGACCCAGTACTTC. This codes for CASSQGRGRGEETQYF.

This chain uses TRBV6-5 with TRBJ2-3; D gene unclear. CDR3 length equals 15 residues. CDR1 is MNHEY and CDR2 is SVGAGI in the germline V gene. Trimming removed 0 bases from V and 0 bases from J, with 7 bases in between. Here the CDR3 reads CASSYSTKSTDTQYF. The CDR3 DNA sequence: TGTGCCAGCAGTTACTCGACAAAGAGCACAGATACGCAGTATTTT.

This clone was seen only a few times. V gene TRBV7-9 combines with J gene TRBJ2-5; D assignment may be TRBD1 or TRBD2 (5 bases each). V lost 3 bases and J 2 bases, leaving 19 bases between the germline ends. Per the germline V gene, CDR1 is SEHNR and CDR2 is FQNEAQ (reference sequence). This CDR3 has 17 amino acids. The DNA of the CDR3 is TGTGCCAGCAGCTTCGGCGTTGGGGGACGGAGACAAGAGACCCAGTACTTC. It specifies CASSFGVGGRRQETQYF.

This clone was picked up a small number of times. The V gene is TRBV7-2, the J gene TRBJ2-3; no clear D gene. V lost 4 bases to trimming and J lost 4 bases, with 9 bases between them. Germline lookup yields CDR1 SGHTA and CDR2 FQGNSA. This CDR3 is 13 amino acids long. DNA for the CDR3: TGTGCCAGCAGCTCCTCTCCCCCAGATACGCAGTATTTT. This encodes CASSSSPPDTQYF.

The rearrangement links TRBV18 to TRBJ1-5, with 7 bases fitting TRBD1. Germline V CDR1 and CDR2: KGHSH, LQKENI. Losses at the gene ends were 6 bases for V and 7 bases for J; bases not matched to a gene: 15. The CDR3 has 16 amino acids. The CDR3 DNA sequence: TGTGCCAGCTCGCTGAACGGGGCAGGGGGAAAGCAGCCCCAGCATTTT. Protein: CASSLNGAGGKQPQHF.